The 19 T cell receptor beta chains given below trace back to one sample, sequenced in a study of identical twins. TCRdb passed the 5' RACE reads through MiXCR, listing each CDR3 protein once. The sample contains 270,000 or so distinct CDR3 sequences, roughly 8.7% of which appear only once. These data were also reused for a study on yellow fever vaccine responses in identical twins.

Sequencing input: CD8+ T cells sorted from blood. Receptors originate from a woman between 18 and 30 years old in good health.

This clonotype was picked up a small number of times. The chain links TRBV18 to TRBJ2-7, with TRBD2 matching over 9 bases. The germline V gene encodes CDR1 KGHSH and CDR2 LQKENI. The CDR3 contains 15 residues. Trimming cost V 6 bases and J 0 bases; bases outside gene matches: 6. CDR3 in amino acids: CASSPWTSDSYEQYF. Written as DNA, the CDR3 is TGTGCCAGCTCCCCATGGACTAGCGACTCCTACGAGCAGTACTTC.

The CDR3 sequence is CASTPPLPRAPEETQYF. The CDR3 bases are TGTGCCAGCACCCCCCCACTTCCCAGAGCCCCCGAAGAGACCCAGTACTTC. The chain couples TRBV6-2 or TRBV6-3 to TRBJ2-5, with unresolved D. The germline CDR1 and CDR2 sequences are MNHEY and SVGEGT. This CDR3 is 17 amino acids long. The V and J ends lost 7 bases and 3 bases respectively, with 24 bases between them.

This clonotype was picked up a small number of times. The J gene is TRBJ2-5, the V gene TRBV7-2; 7 bases match TRBD2. This CDR3 has 14 amino acids. Germline CDR1 reads SGHTA; CDR2 reads FQGNSA. Trimming cost V 2 bases and J 5 bases; bases outside gene matches: 5. The CDR3 DNA is TGTGCCAGCAGCTTACTGGACGGGGGGGAGACCCAGTACTTC. The encoded protein is CASSLLDGGETQYF.

The chain couples TRBV18 to TRBJ2-2, with D unclear. The CDR3 runs 17 residues. CDR1 and CDR2 from the germline V gene are KGHSH and LQKENI. The V gene lost 3 bases and the J gene lost 0 bases, with 14 bases spanning the gap. CDR3 sequence: CASSPGYRAPNTGELFF. The DNA for the CDR3 is TGTGCCAGCTCACCGGGCTACCGTGCCCCGAACACCGGGGAGCTGTTTTTT.

This clonotype was detected a few times. The CDR3 bases are TGTGCCAGCCGACAGGGGAACACCGGGGAGCTGTTTTTT. It codes for CASRQGNTGELFF. The chain carries TRBV9 and TRBJ2-2; 7 bases are a match to TRBD1. Germline CDR1 and CDR2: SGDLS and YYNGEE. Trimming cost V 7 bases and J 1 base; bases outside gene matches: 1. The CDR3 spans 13 residues.

This clonotype has a count of ten or more. The chain employs TRBV4-1 and TRBJ1-6; D is unclear. The CDR3 is 15 amino acids. The germline V gene has CDR1 MGHRA and CDR2 YSYEKL. Between the trimmed V and J ends, which lost 0 bases and 4 bases, there was a span of 7 bases. The CDR3 here is CASSQEKLYNSPLHF. DNA for the CDR3: TGCGCCAGCAGCCAAGAGAAACTTTATAATTCACCCCTCCACTTT.

The CDR3 reads CASSLGWGDRDYEQYF. DNA for the CDR3: TGTGCCAGCAGCTTAGGGTGGGGAGACAGAGACTACGAGCAGTACTTC. This sequence joins TRBV7-8 and TRBJ2-7; D is perhaps TRBD1 or TRBD2 (5 bases each). The CDR3 has 16 residues. The V gene lost 1 base and the J gene lost 3 bases, with 16 bases spanning the gap. Germline V lookup: CDR1 SGHVS, CDR2 FQNEAQ. Supplemented by reference TRBV7-8 and TRBJ2-7, the full variable domain reads GAGVSQSPRYKVAKRGQDVALRCDPISGHVSLFWYQQALGQGPEFLTYFQNEAQLDKSGLPSDRFFAERPEGSVSTLKIQRTQQEDSAVYLCASSLGWGDRDYEQYFGPGTRLTVT.

The chain couples TRBV6-5 to TRBJ2-3; no firm D call. Germline values: CDR1 MNHEY, CDR2 SVGAGI. The CDR3 runs to 16 residues. V was clipped by 2 bases and J by 0 bases, with 12 bases between them. CDR3 DNA sequence: TGTGCCAGCAGTTACGTTCGGGCGGCTAGCACAGATACGCAGTATTTT. It codes for CASSYVRAASTDTQYF.

This chain uses TRBV29-1 with TRBJ2-2, with 7 bases aligning to TRBD2. Germline V gives CDR1 SQVTM, CDR2 ANQGSEA. This CDR3 has 15 residues. Trimming at V came to 2 bases and at J to 5 bases, leaving 8 bases not matched to a gene. The CDR3 DNA is TGCAGCGTTGAACAGGCGGGAGTGGAGACCGGGGAGCTGTTTTTT. This translates into CSVEQAGVETGELFF.

This clonotype has a handful of counts. J is TRBJ2-1 and V is TRBV6-1; D is undetermined. Trimming stripped 6 bases from V and 2 bases from J, with 14 bases between. The germline CDR1 and CDR2 sequences are MNHNS and SASEGT. The length of the CDR3 is 15 residues. Here the CDR3 DNA reads TGTGCCAGCAGACCTTTCCCAGGCCCCTACAATGAGCAGTTCTTC. Amino acids: CASRPFPGPYNEQFF.

The chain carries TRBV5-1 and TRBJ2-7; 12 nucleotides agree with TRBD1. Germline V CDR1 and CDR2: SGHRS, YFSETQ. V lost 0 bases, J lost 0 bases, and 1 base stayed unmatched. The CDR3 spans 16 residues. CDR3: CASSLGDRGLSYEQYF. In DNA, the CDR3 is TGCGCCAGCAGCTTGGGGGACAGGGGGCTCTCCTACGAGCAGTACTTC. Filled out from reference TRBV5-1 and TRBJ2-7, the complete variable domain reads KAGVTQTPRYLIKTRGQQVTLSCSPISGHRSVSWYQQTPGQGLQFLFEYFSETQRNKGNFPGRFSGRQFSNSRSEMNVSTLELGDSALYLCASSLGDRGLSYEQYFGPGTRLTVT.

The genes are TRBV6-5 and TRBJ2-7, with D perhaps matching TRBD2 (5 bases). The V gene lost 8 bases and the J gene lost 3 bases, with 8 bases spanning the gap. This CDR3 has 11 residues. Germline CDR1 MNHEY, CDR2 SVGAGI. The CDR3 protein is CASGLGYEQYF. The CDR3 region has the DNA TGTGCCAGCGGACTGGGCTACGAGCAGTACTTC.

Only a few counts were recorded for this clonotype. V and J are TRBV7-3 and TRBJ2-5; 16 bases match TRBD2. V was clipped by 1 base and J by 2 bases; unmatched bases: 4. In germline, CDR1 is SGHTA, CDR2 FQGTGA. The CDR3 extends over 18 amino acids. The CDR3 DNA is TGTGCCAGCAGCTTAAAGGGACTAGCGGGGGGGCTACAAGAGACCCAGTACTTC. As protein: CASSLKGLAGGLQETQYF.

The chain recombines TRBV4-3 with TRBJ2-7; tentative D call: TRBD1 (6 bases). This CDR3 has 15 amino acids. V was cut by 1 base and J by 0 bases, with 10 bases left in between. The germline CDR1 and CDR2 sequences are LGHNA and YSLEER. The DNA of the CDR3 is TGCGCCAGCAGCCAAGTCCGGGACATCTCCTACGAGCAGTACTTC. Its translation is CASSQVRDISYEQYF.

V usage is TRBV4-2 and J usage is TRBJ2-2; 8 bases line up with TRBD2. Per germline, CDR1 LGHNA and CDR2 YNFKEQ. Trimming took 0 bases from V and 8 from J; bases not matched to a gene: 8. This CDR3 has 16 amino acids. Here the CDR3 DNA reads TGTGCCAGCAGCCAAGAAATGGCGGGGGGTGCAGGGGAGCTGTTTTTT. It encodes CASSQEMAGGAGELFF.

V usage is TRBV5-1 and J usage is TRBJ2-3, with D possibly matching TRBD2 (6 bases). The germline V and J ends were trimmed by 2 bases and 0 bases, with 19 bases remaining between them. CDR3 length equals 18 residues. The germline CDR1 and CDR2 sequences are SGHRS and YFSETQ. CDR3 sequence reads: CASSFDQEGPISTDTQYF. CDR3 bases: TGCGCCAGCAGCTTCGACCAGGAGGGTCCCATAAGCACAGATACGCAGTATTTT.

This clonotype was seen at least ten times. CDR3 protein: CASSQDRSGIQYF. The CDR3 coding sequence is TGCGCCAGCAGCCAAGATCGCTCGGGCATTCAGTACTTC. This chain links TRBV4-3 with TRBJ2-4; no firm D call. This CDR3 has 13 residues. V was clipped by 0 bases and J by 9 bases, with 9 bases between them. From germline, CDR1 is LGHNA and CDR2 YSLEER.

The chain links TRBV5-6 to TRBJ2-1, with D possibly TRBD2 on 5 matching bases. The V gene's germline CDR1 is SGHDT and CDR2 YYEEEE. The CDR3 consists of 14 residues. The V end lost 4 bases, the J end lost 8 bases, and 16 bases lay between the germline ends. The DNA for the CDR3 is TGTGCCAGCAGCCGGGTCGTGGACTTCGATGAGCAGTTCTTC. It is translated as CASSRVVDFDEQFF.

This clonotype was seen only a few times. The chain combines TRBV6-2 or TRBV6-3 with TRBJ2-1; D is undetermined. CDR1 and CDR2 from the germline V gene are MNHEY and SVGEGT. Trimming cost V 4 bases and J 10 bases, with 8 bases left between them. The CDR3 covers 11 residues. The CDR3 DNA sequence: TGTGCCAGCAGTTTCACAGAGGAGCAGTTCTTC. As protein: CASSFTEEQFF.